This TCR beta chain derives from a study of blood T cells in healthy people across ages. Study as a whole: Through template switching, about one barcoded beta molecule was captured per two T cells, as measured in model experiments.

Whole-study results and caveats: Compared with aged donors, long-lived donors showed fewer expanded clones, suggesting selection. Age brought a roughly linear fall in TCR beta diversity measured per million T cells.

With respect to this clonotype: The antigen is undetermined.

Russia was home to the donors, healthy Caucasian individuals aged about 6 to 90. The V gene's germline CDR1 is SGDLS and CDR2 YYNGEE. Trimming shortened V by 4 bases and J by 2 bases, and 15 bases separated the two germline ends. This CDR3 spans 15 amino acids. A second PCR, run for about 7 to 12 cycles, used a sample-barcoded 5' primer plus a J-beta primer mix. TCRdb recomputed calls from the 5' RACE reads with MiXCR, one row per CDR3 protein. The top ten clones hold over 10% of a sample with about a million distinct CDR3 sequences, about 48% of them seen once. The TCR originated in a man under 40 in good health. The chain carries TRBV9 and TRBJ2-5; either TRBD1 or TRBD2 may fit D (5 bases each). Sequencing was carried out using blood. The CDR3 protein is CASSYVGPGQETQYF. DNA of the CDR3: TGTGCCAGCAGCTATGTGGGACCTGGGCAAGAGACCCAGTACTTC.